Listed here is a single TCR beta chain. Germline-derived CDR1 and CDR2 are SGHKS and YYEKEE (reference sequence). This CDR3 comprises 16 residues. V lost 4 bases to trimming and J lost 4 bases, with 17 bases between them. The sample originates from a study of type 1 regulatory T cells. At the level of the study: T-allo10 is an in vitro-generated, Tr1-enriched CD4 T cell product specific for alloantigen.

TCRdb itself ran the reads through MiXCR, one entry per CDR3 protein. There are some 100,000 distinct CDR3 sequences in the sample; roughly 28% occur only once, and 2% to 2.5% lies in the top ten. Material for sequencing was CD4+ T cells, either the whole sample or a sorted fraction (not recorded which). The clonotype was recovered from a human donor in good health. J is TRBJ2-2 and V is TRBV5-5, with D possibly matching TRBD2 (6 bases). CDR3 in amino acids: CASSPRGLASTGELFF. CDR3 in DNA: TGTGCCAGCAGCCCCCGGGGGTTGGCTAGCACCGGGGAGCTGTTTTTT.